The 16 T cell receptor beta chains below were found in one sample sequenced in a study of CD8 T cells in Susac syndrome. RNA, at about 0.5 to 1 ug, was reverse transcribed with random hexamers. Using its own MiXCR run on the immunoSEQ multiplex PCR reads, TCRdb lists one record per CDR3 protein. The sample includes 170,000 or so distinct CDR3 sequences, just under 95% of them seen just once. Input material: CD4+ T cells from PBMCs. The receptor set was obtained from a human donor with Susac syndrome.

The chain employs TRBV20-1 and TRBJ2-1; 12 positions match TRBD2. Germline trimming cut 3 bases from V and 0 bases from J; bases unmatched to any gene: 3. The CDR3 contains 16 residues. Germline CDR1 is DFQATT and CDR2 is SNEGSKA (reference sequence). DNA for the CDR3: TGCAGTGCTAGTGGACTAGCGGGGAGCTCCTACAATGAGCAGTTCTTC. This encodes CSASGLAGSSYNEQFF.

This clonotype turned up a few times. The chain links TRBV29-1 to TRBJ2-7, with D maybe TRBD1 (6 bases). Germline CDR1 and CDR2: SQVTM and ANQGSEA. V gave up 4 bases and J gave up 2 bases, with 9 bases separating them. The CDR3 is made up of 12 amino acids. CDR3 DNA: TGCAGCGTTGCCACAGGGACCTACGAGCAGTACTTC. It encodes CSVATGTYEQYF.

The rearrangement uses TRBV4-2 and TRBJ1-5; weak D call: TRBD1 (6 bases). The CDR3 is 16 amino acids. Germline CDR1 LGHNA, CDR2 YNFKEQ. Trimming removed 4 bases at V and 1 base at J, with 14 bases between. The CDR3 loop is CASSPLGGASNQPQHF. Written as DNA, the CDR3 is TGTGCCAGCAGCCCGTTAGGGGGGGCAAGCAATCAGCCCCAGCATTTT.

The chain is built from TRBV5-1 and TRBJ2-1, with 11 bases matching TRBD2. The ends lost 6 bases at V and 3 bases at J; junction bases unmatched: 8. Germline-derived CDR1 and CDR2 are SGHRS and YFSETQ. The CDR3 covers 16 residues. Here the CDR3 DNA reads TGCGCCAGCACCATCCCCGGGACTAGCGGCTACAATGAGCAGTTCTTC. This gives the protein CASTIPGTSGYNEQFF.

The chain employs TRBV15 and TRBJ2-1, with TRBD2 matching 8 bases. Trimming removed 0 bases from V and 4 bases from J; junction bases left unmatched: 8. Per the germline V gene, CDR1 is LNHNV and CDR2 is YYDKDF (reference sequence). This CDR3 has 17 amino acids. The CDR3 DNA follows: TGTGCCACCAGCAGAGAGTTGAATAGCGGGACGTACAATGAGCAGTTCTTC. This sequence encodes CATSRELNSGTYNEQFF.

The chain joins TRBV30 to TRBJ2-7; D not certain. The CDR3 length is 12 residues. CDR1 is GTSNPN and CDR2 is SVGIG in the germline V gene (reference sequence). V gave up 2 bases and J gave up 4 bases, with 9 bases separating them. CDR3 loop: CAWSPTRYEQYF. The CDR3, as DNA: TGTGCCTGGAGTCCCACGAGGTACGAGCAGTACTTC.

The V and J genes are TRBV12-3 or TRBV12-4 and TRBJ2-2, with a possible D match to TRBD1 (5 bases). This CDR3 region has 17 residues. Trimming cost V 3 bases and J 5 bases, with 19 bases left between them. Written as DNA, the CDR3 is TGTGCCAGCAGTTTTTTTGGGTTAGACAGCCTGACCGGGGAGCTGTTTTTT. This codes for CASSFFGLDSLTGELFF.

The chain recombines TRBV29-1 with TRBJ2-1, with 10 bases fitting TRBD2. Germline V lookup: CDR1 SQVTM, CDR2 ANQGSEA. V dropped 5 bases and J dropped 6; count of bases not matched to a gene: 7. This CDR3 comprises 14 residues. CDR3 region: CSVSSGRGPNEQFF. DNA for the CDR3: TGCAGCGTTTCAAGCGGGAGGGGTCCCAATGAGCAGTTCTTC.

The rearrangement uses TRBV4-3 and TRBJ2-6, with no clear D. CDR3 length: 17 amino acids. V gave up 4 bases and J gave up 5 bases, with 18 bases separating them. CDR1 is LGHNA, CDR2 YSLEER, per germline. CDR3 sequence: CASSPEARVVRANVLTF. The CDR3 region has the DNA TGCGCCAGCAGCCCAGAGGCTAGGGTGGTCCGGGCCAACGTCCTGACTTTC.

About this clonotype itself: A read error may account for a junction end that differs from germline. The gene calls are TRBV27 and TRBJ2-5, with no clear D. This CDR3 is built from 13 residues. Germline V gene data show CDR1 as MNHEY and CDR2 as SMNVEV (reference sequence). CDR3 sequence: CASSLRAQETQHF. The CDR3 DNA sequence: TGTGCCAGCAGCCTAAGGGCGCAAGAGACCCAGCACTTC.

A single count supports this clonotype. In nucleotides, the CDR3 is TGTGCCAGCAGCCACGGACAGGGAAATAGTGAGCAGTTCTTC. Translation: CASSHGQGNSEQFF. This rearrangement joins TRBV3-1 to TRBJ2-1; 8 bases are a match to TRBD1. This CDR3 is 14 amino acids long. Germline trimming cut 3 bases from V and 9 bases from J; bases unmatched to any gene: 7. Germline V lookup: CDR1 LGHDT, CDR2 YNNKEL (reference sequence).

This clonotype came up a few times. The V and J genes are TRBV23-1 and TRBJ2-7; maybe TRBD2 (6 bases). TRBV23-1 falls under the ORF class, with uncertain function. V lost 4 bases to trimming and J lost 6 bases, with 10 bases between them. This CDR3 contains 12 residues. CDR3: CASSLCGTEQYF. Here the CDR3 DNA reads TGCGCCAGCAGTCTCTGCGGGACCGAGCAGTACTTC.

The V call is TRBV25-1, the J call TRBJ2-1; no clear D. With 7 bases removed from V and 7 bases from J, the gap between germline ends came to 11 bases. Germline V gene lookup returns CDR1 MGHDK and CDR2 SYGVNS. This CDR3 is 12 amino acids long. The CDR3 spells CASKGSKNEQFF. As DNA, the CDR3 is TGTGCCAGCAAGGGCAGTAAAAATGAGCAGTTCTTC.

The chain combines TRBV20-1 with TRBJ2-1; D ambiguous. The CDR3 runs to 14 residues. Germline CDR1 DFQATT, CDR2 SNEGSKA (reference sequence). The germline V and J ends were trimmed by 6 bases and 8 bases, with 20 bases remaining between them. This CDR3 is CSAAQVAAGDEQFF. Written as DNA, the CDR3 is TGCAGTGCGGCCCAGGTTGCGGCTGGCGATGAGCAGTTCTTC.

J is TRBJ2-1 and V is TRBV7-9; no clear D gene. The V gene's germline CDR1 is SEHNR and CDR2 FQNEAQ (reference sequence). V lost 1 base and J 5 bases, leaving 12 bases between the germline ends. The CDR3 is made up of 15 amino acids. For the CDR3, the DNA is TGTGCCAGCAGCTTAGGTGTGGCAGGAAACAATGAGCAGTTCTTC. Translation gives CASSLGVAGNNEQFF.

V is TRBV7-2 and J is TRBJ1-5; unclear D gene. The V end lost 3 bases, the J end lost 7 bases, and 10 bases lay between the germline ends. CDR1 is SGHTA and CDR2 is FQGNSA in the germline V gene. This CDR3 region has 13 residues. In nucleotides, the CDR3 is TGTGCCAGCAGCTTCTCCACCGGGCAGCCCCAGCATTTT. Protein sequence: CASSFSTGQPQHF.